This T cell receptor beta chain is drawn from a study of cytomegalovirus exposure and HLA in healthy donors. Study-wide findings and caveats: Later analysis identified a missense DCLRE1C variant that was linked to TCR beta V- and J-gene trimming. Across all donors, roughly uniform sequencing depth was an assumption of the presence/absence analyses.

Primers included in the PCR were 60 Vbeta and 13 Jbeta primers. TCRdb's table, derived via immunoSEQ multiplex PCR, lists solely in-frame clones and lacks some. Reported are approximately 30,000 clones; the ten largest clones contain under 4.5%. As regards this clone: What it binds is not known.

This TCR was recovered from a man in his forties or fifties in good health and CMV-seronegative. The sequenced sample consisted of PBMCs.

CDR3 nucleotide sequence: TGTGCCAGCAGCCTCTACTGGACAGACAATGAGCAGTTCTTC. The encoded protein is CASSLYWTDNEQFF. The chain is built from TRBV9 and TRBJ2-1, with a weak D call TRBD1 (6 bases). Germline assignment: CDR1 SGDLS and CDR2 YYNGEE. The V end was cut by 4 bases, the J end by 5 bases, with 13 bases between. The CDR3 has 14 residues.